This TCR beta chain came from a study of shared clonotypes between healthy human individuals. For the study at large: The composition of the donors was a couple of women and a few men aged 18 to 49. Findings and limits, study-wide: Unshared clonotypes carried lower generation probabilities than those common to all four donors. The study generally estimated greater richness for naive than memory subsets.

TCRdb keeps only in-frame clones here, not all; method: immunoSEQ multiplex PCR. The data contain 2 million to 3 million clones, approximately 90% of them singletons. For this clone: Its antigen remains unidentified.

The CDR3 totals 15 residues. Trimming cost V 5 bases and J 0 bases; bases outside gene matches: 3. Germline values: CDR1 LGHNA, CDR2 YSLEER. The TCR sequence derives from a man younger than 35 in good health. The chain is built from TRBV4-3 and TRBJ2-3, with 9 bases that match TRBD1. Sequencing used naive CD4+ T cells sorted from blood. The subset was: CD45RA+ positively selected. CDR3 DNA sequence: TGCGCCAGCAGCGCGGGACAGGGAAGCACAGATACGCAGTATTTT. It encodes CASSAGQGSTDTQYF.